The 17 T cell receptor beta chains given below trace back to one sample, sequenced in a study of blood T cell repertoires in COVID-19. Here immunoSEQ multiplex PCR was the method, and the copy in TCRdb shows in-frame clones only, minus some. The table records just over 50,000 clones, more than 75% of them present only once. Material: peripheral blood. These receptors were obtained from a human donor with active COVID-19. The donor label of this sample is uncertain.

V gene TRBV10-3 combines with J gene TRBJ2-3; D is possibly TRBD2 (6 bases). Germline V lookup: CDR1 ENHRY, CDR2 SYGVKD. Trimming took off 10 bases at V and 0 bases at J, with 11 bases between the two ends. CDR3 length equals 13 residues. The CDR3, as DNA: TGTGCCAACGCTGGGACTAGCACAGATACGCAGTATTTT. Its protein is CANAGTSTDTQYF.

The V call is TRBV5-4, the J call TRBJ1-1; D gene uncertain. The germline gives CDR1 SGHNT, CDR2 YYREEE (reference sequence). V was cut by 0 bases and J by 7 bases, with 7 bases left in between. The length of the CDR3 is 12 residues. This CDR3 reads CASSLELVEAFF. The CDR3 DNA reads as TGTGCCAGCAGCTTGGAGCTAGTTGAAGCTTTCTTT. The variable domain in full, with the rest retrieved from reference TRBV5-4 and TRBJ1-1, is ETGVTQSPTHLIKTRGQQVTLRCSSQSGHNTVSWYQQALGQGPQFIFQYYREEENGRGNFPPRFSGLQFPNYSSELNVNALELDDSALYLCASSLELVEAFFGQGTRLTVV.

This clone was picked up a small number of times. The V call is TRBV12-3 or TRBV12-4, the J call TRBJ2-5; no reliable D call. Trimming took 3 bases from V and 3 from J, leaving 8 bases between them. CDR3 length: 13 amino acids. The CDR3 loop is CASSLLREETQYF. CDR3 in DNA: TGTGCCAGCAGTTTGCTCCGGGAAGAGACCCAGTACTTC.

The J gene is TRBJ2-5, the V gene TRBV3-1 (or the pseudogene TRBV3-2); TRBD2 matches at 9 bases. CDR1 is LGHDT, CDR2 YNNKEL, per germline (reference sequence). This CDR3 has 16 residues. After removal of 3 bases from V and 2 bases from J, the junction contained 7 bases not matched to a gene. The chain's CDR3 is CASSQGLAGGQETQYF. The CDR3 DNA follows: TGTGCCAGCAGCCAGGGACTAGCCGGGGGGCAAGAGACCCAGTACTTC.

This chain joins TRBV21-1 and TRBJ2-7; the D call TRBD1 from the table was never checked on the DNA. TRBV21-1 is a listed pseudogene. The CDR3 contains 17 residues. The DNA for the CDR3 is TGTGCCAGCAGCAGACATTCAAGCAGGACAGCCCCCTACGAGCAGTACTTC. Translating it yields CASSRHSSRTAPYEQYF.

CDR3 sequence: CASSIEERGREQFF. The CDR3 DNA sequence: TGTGCCAGTAGTATTGAGGAACGGGGTCGAGAGCAGTTCTTC. The chain carries TRBV19 and TRBJ2-1; D might be TRBD2 (5 bases). Trimming pared 3 bases from V and 10 bases from J, leaving 16 bases between. The length of the CDR3 is 14 residues. Germline loops: CDR1 LNHDA, CDR2 SQIVND (reference sequence). Together with reference TRBV19 and TRBJ2-1, the CDR3 gives the full variable domain: DGGITQSPKYLFRKEGQNVTLSCEQNLNHDAMYWYRQDPGQGLRLIYYSQIVNDFQKGDIAEGYSVSREKKESFPLTVTSAQKNPTAFYLCASSIEERGREQFFGPGTRLTVL.

The chain links TRBV2 to TRBJ2-2; D might be TRBD1 (5 bases). Germline-derived CDR1 and CDR2 are SNHLY and FYNNEI. This CDR3 has 15 amino acids. V lost 4 bases to trimming and J lost 2 bases, with 11 bases between them. The CDR3: CASSVTGVNTGELFF. CDR3 DNA sequence: TGTGCCAGCAGTGTCACAGGTGTTAACACCGGGGAGCTGTTTTTT.

This sequence joins TRBV6-6 and TRBJ2-1, with D hard to call. The V gene lost 6 bases and the J gene lost 5 bases, with 8 bases spanning the gap. The CDR3 contains 12 residues. Germline V gene data show CDR1 as MNHNY and CDR2 as SVGAGI (reference sequence). The CDR3 region is CASRRPNNEQFF. DNA of the CDR3: TGTGCCAGCAGGCGACCTAACAATGAGCAGTTCTTC.

This clone was found a few times. V is TRBV5-1 and J is TRBJ1-1; D gene uncertain. Germline loops: CDR1 SGHRS, CDR2 YFSETQ. V shed 0 bases and J shed 8 bases, with 14 bases lying between them. There are 14 residues in the CDR3. The CDR3 spells CASSLGLNSPEAFF. The CDR3 nucleotides read TGCGCCAGCAGCTTGGGGTTGAACAGCCCCGAAGCTTTCTTT.

This rearrangement joins TRBV27 to TRBJ2-1; the D is unclear. Germline V gene sequence: CDR1 MNHEY, CDR2 SMNVEV (reference sequence). This CDR3 is 12 amino acids long. The V and J ends lost 3 bases and 12 bases respectively, with 12 bases between them. The CDR3 coding sequence is TGTGCCAGCAGTTTCCCGAGAGGTCCGCAGTTCTTC. It specifies CASSFPRGPQFF.

This clone was observed once. The chain recombines TRBV5-4 with TRBJ2-7; D might be TRBD2 (6 bases). The CDR3 is made up of 14 amino acids. Germline assignment: CDR1 SGHNT and CDR2 YYREEE (reference sequence). Trimming shortened V by 3 bases and J by 2 bases, and 12 bases separated the two germline ends. This CDR3 is CASSSPGETYEQYF. For the CDR3, the DNA is TGTGCCAGCAGCTCGCCGGGGGAGACCTACGAGCAGTACTTC.

The chain uses TRBV13 and TRBJ2-5, with 9 bases identical to TRBD2. Germline CDR1 is PRHDT and CDR2 is FYEKMQ (reference sequence). The CDR3 length is 16 residues. Trimming at V came to 2 bases and at J to 5 bases, leaving 9 bases not matched to a gene. The DNA of the CDR3 is TGTGCCAGCAGCTTATTAGGCGGGGGGGCGGATGAGACCCAGTACTTC. This gives the protein CASSLLGGGADETQYF.

The genes are TRBV7-6 and TRBJ2-7; 11 bases match TRBD1. CDR1 is SGHVS and CDR2 is FNYEAQ in the germline V gene. V lost 5 bases to trimming and J lost 6 bases; unmatched junction nucleotides: 9. CDR3 length equals 15 residues. This CDR3 is CASSLGQGDLGEQYF. CDR3 DNA: TGTGCCAGCAGCCTGGGACAGGGGGATCTCGGCGAGCAGTACTTC. The full variable domain, completed using reference TRBV7-6 and TRBJ2-7, is GAGVSQSPRYKVTKRGQDVALRCDPISGHVSLYWYRQALGQGPEFLTYFNYEAQQDKSGLPNDRFSAERPEGSISTLTIQRTEQRDSAMYRCASSLGQGDLGEQYFGPGTRLTVT.

This chain joins TRBV6-2 or TRBV6-3 and TRBJ2-3, with D possibly TRBD1 on 6 matching bases. Deletions cut 5 bases from V and 2 bases from J, with 23 bases between. CDR1 and CDR2 (germline): MNHEY, SVGEGT. The CDR3 runs 18 residues. CDR3 in DNA: TGTGCCAGCAGTGGATTTTCCGAACAGGGCTATAACACAGATACGCAGTATTTT. Translating gives CASSGFSEQGYNTDTQYF.

The chain uses TRBV18 and TRBJ1-1; D uncertain. The CDR3 is 14 amino acids. Germline lookup yields CDR1 KGHSH and CDR2 LQKENI. Deletions cut 6 bases from V and 3 bases from J, with 14 bases between. The CDR3 protein is CASSLTAGYTEAFF. The DNA for the CDR3 is TGTGCCAGCTCTCTCACGGCGGGGTACACTGAAGCTTTCTTT.

V is TRBV2 and J is TRBJ1-4; the match to TRBD1 covers 9 bases. Germline assignment: CDR1 SNHLY and CDR2 FYNNEI. This CDR3 contains 15 residues. After removal of 6 bases from V and 3 bases from J, the junction contained 5 bases not matched to a gene. CDR3 sequence reads: CASRRQGGPNEKLFF. The CDR3 DNA sequence: TGTGCCAGCAGGAGACAGGGGGGCCCTAATGAAAAACTGTTTTTT.

The V and J genes are TRBV19 and TRBJ1-6; 8 bases agree with TRBD1. CDR1 and CDR2 (germline): LNHDA, SQIVND (reference sequence). CDR3 length equals 15 residues. Losses at the gene ends were 8 bases for V and 3 bases for J; bases not matched to a gene: 6. The CDR3 spells CASQTGGFYNSPLHF. CDR3 nucleotide sequence: TGTGCCAGTCAAACAGGGGGTTTCTATAATTCACCCCTCCACTTT.